This TCR beta chain originates from a study of molecular identifiers for immune sequencing clone quantification. Previously described methods and listed TCR primers produced bulk TCR libraries. TCRdb itself ran the PCR reads through MiXCR, one entry per CDR3 protein. Here the sample spans around 460,000 distinct CDR3 sequences, about a fifth being singletons. CDR1 and CDR2 (germline): KGHDR, SFDVKD. The V gene end was trimmed by 1 base and the J gene end by 1 base; junction bases not matched to a gene: 14. This CDR3 comprises 19 residues. The specimen sequenced was naive CD8+ T cells from blood, with Jurkat cell RNA spiked in. Subset reported: FACS-sorted CD8+CD4-CCR7+CD45RA+ naive T cells. The V and J genes are TRBV24-1 and TRBJ2-5, with 7 bases identical to TRBD2. This sequence originates from a human donor in good health. Some libraries in this study had Jurkat cell RNA spiked in. CDR3 DNA: TGTGCCACCAGTGATTTCCCGGGTGGGGCGGGAGATCGCCAAGAGACCCAGTACTTC. This translates into CATSDFPGGAGDRQETQYF.